The TCR beta chain described here comes from a study of shared clonotypes between healthy human individuals. General study points: In a few donors, around 5.5% of naive CD4 clonotypes appeared in common. Memory subsets generally showed smaller estimated richness than naive subsets did.

Germline CDR1 and CDR2: SGHTA and FQGNSA. This CDR3 spans 15 amino acids. Unmatched junction bases numbered 4, after V lost 5 bases and J lost 2 bases. The naive CD8 population came from CD45RO-negative cells selected for CCR7, without terminally differentiated effector memory CD45RA+ cells. Donors comprised only Caucasian adults living in Nashville, Tennessee. The protocol was immunoSEQ multiplex PCR, while the TCRdb copy is restricted to in-frame clones and leaves out a portion. This table has more than 600,000 clones, around 92% appearing once. A remark on this clone: Its antigen remains unknown.

The TCR originated in a man younger than 40 in good health. The source material was naive CD8+ T cells sorted from blood. V gene TRBV7-2 combines with J gene TRBJ2-7, with 12 bases aligning to TRBD2. CDR3: CASSLTSGSTYEQYF. CDR3 in DNA: TGTGCCAGCAGCCTGACTAGCGGGAGTACCTACGAGCAGTACTTC.